A selection of T cell receptor beta chains follows, all from one sample in a study of cytomegalovirus exposure and HLA in healthy donors. The data were produced by immunoSEQ multiplex PCR, yet TCRdb's version contains in-frame clones alone and is incomplete. The table shows roughly 260,000 clones, with approximately 84% occurring only once. Sequencing input: PBMCs. The source of these receptors is a woman aged 40 to 50 in good health and CMV-seropositive. Each CDR3 is given with its conserved first and last residue. D genes are given only for firm matches. Clone sizes are given selectively: once, few, many, or a class where the clone is expanded.

>TRBV7-2|NA|NA|TRBJ1-5
TGTGCCAGCAGCTTCTATAATCAGCCCCAGCATTTT
CASSFYNQPQHF
>TRBV14|NA|TRBD2|TRBJ2-3
TGTGCCAGCAGCCCTTTAAGACGACTAGCTGCGGGTGGAGATACGCAGTATTTT
CASSPLRRLAAGGDTQYF
>TRBV6-1|NA|NA|TRBJ2-6
TGTGCCAGCAGCTACGGGGCTGGGGCCAACGTCCTGACTTTC
CASSYGAGANVLTF
>TRBV30|few|TRBD1|TRBJ1-2
TGTGCCTGGAGTCACGGGACAGGGAGATCTAACTATGGCTACACCTTC
CAWSHGTGRSNYGYTF
>TRBV15|once|TRBD2|TRBJ2-3
TGTGCCACCAGCAGAGGAATTGGGCGGGAGGGTAGCACAGATACGCAGTATTTT
CATSRGIGREGSTDTQYF
>TRBV4-3|NA|NA|TRBJ1-2
TGCGCCAGCAGCGCCAGAATTCGCGGAGATGGCTACACCTTC
CASSARIRGDGYTF
>TRBV18|few|TRBD1|TRBJ1-1
TGTGCCAGCTCACCATCAGGACAGGGAAAGGACACTGAAGCTTTCTTT
CASSPSGQGKDTEAFF
>TRBV7-2|NA|NA|TRBJ1-6
TGTGCCAGCAGCTTAGAACAGGCCGCCCTCTATAATTCACCCCTCCACTTT
CASSLEQAALYNSPLHF
>TRBV19|NA|TRBD2|TRBJ2-1
TGTGCCAGTATGGCGGGAGAAATGGGAGGGAAGCAGTTCTTC
CASMAGEMGGKQFF
>TRBV30|NA|NA|TRBJ2-7
TGTGCCTGGCAGGACAACTCCTACGAGCAGTACTTC
CAWQDNSYEQYF
>TRBV7-9|NA|TRBD1|TRBJ2-1
TGTGCCAGCAGCCCGGACAGGAATCTTTACAATGAGCAGTTCTTC
CASSPDRNLYNEQFF
>TRBV7-9|NA|NA|TRBJ2-7
TGTGCCAGCAGCCCCCTCGGCCGGGGACTCAACGAGCAGTACTTC
CASSPLGRGLNEQYF
>TRBV9|NA|NA|TRBJ2-3
TGTGCCAGCAGCGTAGGGACTGCCGGGCGGGCCGCACCAGATACGCAGTATTTT
CASSVGTAGRAAPDTQYF